Each of the 5 T cell receptor beta chains below was sequenced from the same sample in a study of blood T cell repertoires in COVID-19. Using immunoSEQ multiplex PCR, the repertoire was profiled, and TCRdb retains in-frame clones only, with some absent. The sample carries 35,000 to 50,000 clones, 88% recorded once. The sample comprised peripheral blood. Receptors originate from a human donor in a cohort sampled during active COVID-19.

The chain uses TRBV5-1 and TRBJ2-1, with 12 bases lining up with TRBD2. Losses at the gene ends were 5 bases for V and 8 bases for J; bases not matched to a gene: 8. Germline V gene lookup returns CDR1 SGHRS and CDR2 YFSETQ. The CDR3 has 15 residues. The CDR3 nucleotides read TGCGCCAGCAGTCAGACTAGCGGGAGAAGCGATGAGCAGTTCTTC. This translates into CASSQTSGRSDEQFF.

This clone was counted a single time. The chain joins TRBV28 to TRBJ2-3; 7 nucleotides match TRBD2. The J segment lost 4 bases and the V segment lost 3 bases, leaving 1 base of the junction unmatched. Germline V gene data show CDR1 as MDHEN and CDR2 as SYDVKM. The CDR3 is 13 residues long. In DNA, the CDR3 is TGTGCCAGCAGTTTGCGGGAGCCAGATACGCAGTATTTT. Translation gives CASSLREPDTQYF.

This chain connects TRBV28 to TRBJ1-6; D may be TRBD1 (6 bases). Trimming left V 1 base short and J 8 bases short, with 9 bases between. The germline V gene has CDR1 MDHEN and CDR2 SYDVKM. The CDR3 is made up of 14 amino acids. This CDR3 reads CASSLSRGYSPLHF. DNA for the CDR3: TGTGCCAGCAGTTTATCCAGGGGTTATTCACCCCTCCACTTT.

V gene TRBV18 combines with J gene TRBJ2-7; TRBD2 might be the D (5 bases). Germline V gene sequence: CDR1 KGHSH, CDR2 LQKENI. CDR3 size: 14 residues. V lost 3 bases and J lost 5, with 14 bases in between. This chain's CDR3 is CASSPQEGRNEQYF. The CDR3 DNA is TGTGCCAGCTCACCTCAAGAGGGTAGGAACGAGCAGTACTTC.

V usage is TRBV24-1 and J usage is TRBJ2-1; D is ambiguous. The CDR3 runs 15 residues. V lost 1 base to trimming and J lost 8 bases, with 14 bases between them. Germline lookup yields CDR1 KGHDR and CDR2 SFDVKD. For the CDR3, the DNA is TGTGCCACCAGTGATTTACCGGCAGCGTTGGATGAGCAGTTCTTC. Translation: CATSDLPAALDEQFF.